This T cell receptor (beta chain) was sequenced for a study of identical twins. This clonotype has just a few counts. MiXCR was run by TCRdb on the 5' RACE reads, yielding one entry per CDR3 protein. The table includes about 730,000 distinct CDR3 sequences, 20% to 25% detected once. The V gene end was trimmed by 4 bases and the J gene end by 1 base; junction bases not matched to a gene: 6. CDR1 SQVTM and CDR2 ANQGSEA come from the germline V gene. The CDR3 covers 14 residues. Separately, the same data were catalogued under a study of T cells expressing NK-cell markers.

The sample consisted of PBMCs. This chain links TRBV29-1 with TRBJ2-7, with TRBD2 identical over 8 bases. The receptor was isolated from a woman aged 18-29 years in good health. CDR3 sequence (DNA): TGCAGCGTTGTAGGAGCTAGCGGGTCCTACGAGCAGTACTTC. This translates into CSVVGASGSYEQYF.